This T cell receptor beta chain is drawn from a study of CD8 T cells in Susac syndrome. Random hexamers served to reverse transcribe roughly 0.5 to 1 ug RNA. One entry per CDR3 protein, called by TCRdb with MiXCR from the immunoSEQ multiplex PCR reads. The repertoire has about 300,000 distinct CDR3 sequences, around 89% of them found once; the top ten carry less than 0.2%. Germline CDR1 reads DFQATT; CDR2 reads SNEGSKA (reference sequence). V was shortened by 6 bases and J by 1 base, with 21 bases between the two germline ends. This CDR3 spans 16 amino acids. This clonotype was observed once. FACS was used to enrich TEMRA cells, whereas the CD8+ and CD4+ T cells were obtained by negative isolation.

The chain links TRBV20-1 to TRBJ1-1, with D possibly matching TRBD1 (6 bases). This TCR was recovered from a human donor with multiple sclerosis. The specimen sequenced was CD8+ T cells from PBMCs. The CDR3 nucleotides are TGCAGTGCCCAACCAAGACAGGCATATCGGAACACTGAAGCTTTCTTT. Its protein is CSAQPRQAYRNTEAFF.